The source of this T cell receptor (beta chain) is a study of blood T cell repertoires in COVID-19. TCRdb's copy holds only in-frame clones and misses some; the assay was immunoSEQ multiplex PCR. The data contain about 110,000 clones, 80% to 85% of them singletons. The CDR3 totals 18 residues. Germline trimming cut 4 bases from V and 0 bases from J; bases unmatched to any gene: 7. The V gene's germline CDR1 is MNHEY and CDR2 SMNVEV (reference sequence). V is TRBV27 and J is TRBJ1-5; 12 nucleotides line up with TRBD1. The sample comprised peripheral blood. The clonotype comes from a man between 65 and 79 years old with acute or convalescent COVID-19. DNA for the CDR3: TGTGCCAGCAGTTCCGGGACAGGGGGCCTGGATAGCAATCAGCCCCAGCATTTT. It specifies CASSSGTGGLDSNQPQHF.